The table lists the clone carrying this T cell receptor (beta chain) with a few counts. What it recognizes is unknown. Germline CDR1 MNHNS, CDR2 SASEGT. After removal of 7 bases from V and 5 bases from J, the junction contained 5 bases not matched to a gene. The CDR3 has 14 residues. TCRdb keeps only in-frame clones here, not all; method: immunoSEQ multiplex PCR. The repertoire holds some 40,000 clones, with around 73% as singletons. The data derive from a study of OX40 agonist ivuxolimab in advanced cancers. Overall study: The study gave patients intravenous ivuxolimab at 0.01 to 10 mg/kg every 2 weeks. Study-wide findings and caveats: The study found that CD8+ T cells averaged more expanded clones than CD4+.

Enrollment shut out patients with autoimmune disease history or systemic immunosuppression. The starting material was CD4+ or CD8+ T cells sorted from blood, obtained in a trial of the OX40 agonist ivuxolimab. This chain connects TRBV6-1 to TRBJ2-2, with 9 bases matching TRBD1. The receptor was derived from an adult with an advanced solid tumor such as melanoma, head and neck, liver or kidney cancer. The DNA for the CDR3 is TGTGCCAGCAACTGGGACAGGGTGACCGGGGAGCTGTTTTTT. As protein: CASNWDRVTGELFF.